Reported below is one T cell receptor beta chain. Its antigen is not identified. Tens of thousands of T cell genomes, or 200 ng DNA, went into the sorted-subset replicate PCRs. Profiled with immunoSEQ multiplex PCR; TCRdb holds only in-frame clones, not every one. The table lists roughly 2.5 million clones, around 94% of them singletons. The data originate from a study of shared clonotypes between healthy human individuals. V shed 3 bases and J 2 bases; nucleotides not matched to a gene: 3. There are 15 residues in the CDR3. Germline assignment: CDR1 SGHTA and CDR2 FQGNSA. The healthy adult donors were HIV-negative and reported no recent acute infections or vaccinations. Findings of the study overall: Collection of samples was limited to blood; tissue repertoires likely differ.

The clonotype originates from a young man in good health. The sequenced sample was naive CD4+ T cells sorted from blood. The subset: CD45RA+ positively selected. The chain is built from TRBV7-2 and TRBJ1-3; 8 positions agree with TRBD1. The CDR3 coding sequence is TGTGCCAGCAGCTTTTCAGGGGGCACTGGAAACACCATATATTTT. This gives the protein CASSFSGGTGNTIYF.